The 13 T cell receptor beta chains reported below all come from one sample, sequenced in a study of T cells after posttransplantation cyclophosphamide. Using immunoSEQ multiplex PCR, the repertoire was profiled, and TCRdb retains in-frame clones only, with some absent. The record shows 20,000 to 25,000 clones for this sample, with no singletons present. A marrow graft followed busulfan-fludarabine conditioning, with cyclophosphamide on days +3 and +4. This sample comprised PBMCs, obtained after allogeneic stem cell transplant with posttransplant cyclophosphamide. The receptors stem from a young adult male patient who received an allogeneic stem cell transplant from a related donor, was CMV-positive, and had no GVHD. Part of the T cells may come from the graft donor.

This clone was seen ten or more times. The rearrangement uses TRBV5-4 and TRBJ2-5; 7 nucleotides agree with TRBD1. Germline V gene data show CDR1 as SGHNT and CDR2 as YYREEE (reference sequence). This CDR3 contains 14 residues. J was trimmed by 1 base and V by 3 bases; bases with no gene match: 3. The chain's CDR3 is CASSSGQVQETQYF. The CDR3 DNA sequence: TGTGCCAGCAGCTCAGGACAGGTCCAAGAGACCCAGTACTTC.

Many counts were recorded for this clone. For the CDR3, the DNA is TGTGCCTGGAGTGTCAGGGTTGGCTACACCTTC. It encodes CAWSVRVGYTF. The chain carries TRBV30 and TRBJ1-2; possibly TRBD1 for D (5 bases). The V gene lost 0 bases and the J gene lost 7 bases, with 6 bases spanning the gap. The CDR3 totals 11 residues. Per germline, CDR1 GTSNPN and CDR2 SVGIG (reference sequence).

This clone has ten or more counts. The chain carries TRBV25-1 and TRBJ2-5, with 8 bases that match TRBD2. The CDR3 extends over 15 amino acids. CDR1 and CDR2 (germline): MGHDK, SYGVNS. The trim removed 5 bases at V and 2 bases at J, leaving 7 bases unmatched. CDR3 protein: CASSRAGGIQETQYF. CDR3 bases: TGTGCCAGCAGTCGGGCGGGGGGCATTCAAGAGACCCAGTACTTC.

This clone was recorded at least ten times. V and J are TRBV7-9 and TRBJ2-7; D not certain. Germline V CDR1 and CDR2: SEHNR, FQNEAQ (reference sequence). With 3 bases removed from V and 0 bases from J, the gap between germline ends came to 9 bases. The CDR3 consists of 14 residues. CDR3 region: CASSFGFSSYEQYF. The CDR3 DNA is TGTGCCAGCAGCTTTGGCTTCAGCTCCTACGAGCAGTACTTC.

This clone was observed many times. The chain carries TRBV9 and TRBJ2-5, with 8 positions matching TRBD2. With V trimmed by 0 bases and J by 4 bases, 5 bases remained unmatched. CDR3 length: 15 residues. CDR1 is SGDLS and CDR2 is YYNGEE in the germline V gene. CDR3 amino acids: CASSVAGGTGETQYF. The CDR3 bases are TGTGCCAGCAGCGTAGCGGGAGGGACCGGAGAGACCCAGTACTTC.

At least ten counts were recorded for this clone. The gene calls are TRBV10-1 and TRBJ1-2; 9 bases line up with TRBD1. Germline trimming cut 6 bases from V and 4 bases from J; bases unmatched to any gene: 12. CDR1 is WNHNN, CDR2 SYGVQD, per germline (reference sequence). The CDR3 covers 16 residues. DNA of the CDR3: TGCGCCAGCAGAAAACTGGACAGGGGACAGTTCTATGGCTACACCTTC. This codes for CASRKLDRGQFYGYTF.

This clone was observed at least ten times. The chain has TRBV4-1 and TRBJ1-2, with D uncertain. The CDR3 sequence is 15 residues long. Looked up from germline, CDR1 is MGHRA and CDR2 is YSYEKL. Deletions cut 2 bases from V and 6 bases from J, with 16 bases between. The CDR3 coding sequence is TGCGCCAGCAGCCAACCCGCCCGATCCGGGGATGGCTACACCTTC. Protein sequence: CASSQPARSGDGYTF.

This clone has ten or more counts. The rearrangement uses TRBV9 and TRBJ1-6; 9 nucleotides agree with TRBD1. J lost 3 bases, V lost 7 bases, and 5 bases had no gene match. The CDR3 has 15 amino acids. CDR1 is SGDLS, CDR2 YYNGEE, per germline. The CDR3 nucleotides read TGTGCCAGCTCCGGGACAGGGTACTATAATTCACCCCTCCACTTT. This codes for CASSGTGYYNSPLHF.

The chain recombines TRBV10-1 with TRBJ2-1; TRBD2 is a possible D gene (5 bases). CDR3 size: 15 residues. Trimming shortened V by 0 bases and J by 10 bases, and 16 bases separated the two germline ends. Germline-derived CDR1 and CDR2 are WNHNN and SYGVQD (reference sequence). The CDR3: CASSESRLIGGEQFF. The CDR3 nucleotides read TGCGCCAGCAGTGAGTCGAGGCTTATCGGCGGGGAGCAGTTCTTC.

This clone was found many times. The chain employs TRBV28 and TRBJ1-4; D is unclear. Germline values: CDR1 MDHEN, CDR2 SYDVKM. The CDR3 length is 14 residues. V was clipped by 5 bases and J by 8 bases, with 15 bases between them. This CDR3 reads CASSLSGVREKLFF. CDR3 in DNA: TGTGCCAGCAGTCTAAGCGGGGTGAGGGAAAAACTGTTTTTT.

The gene calls are TRBV29-1 and TRBJ1-6, with D possibly matching TRBD1 (5 bases). This CDR3 has 14 residues. Germline V gene sequence: CDR1 SQVTM, CDR2 ANQGSEA. Trimming removed 4 bases at V and 5 bases at J, with 12 bases between. For the CDR3, the DNA is TGCAGCGTTGGAAAGGCAGGGAATAATTCACCCCTCCACTTT. It codes for CSVGKAGNNSPLHF.

This clone was observed a few times. The chain carries TRBV7-9 and TRBJ2-3; no clear D gene. CDR3 length: 13 residues. The germline V and J ends were trimmed by 5 bases and 6 bases, with 12 bases remaining between them. Germline values: CDR1 SEHNR, CDR2 FQNEAQ (reference sequence). As DNA, the CDR3 is TGTGCCAGCAGCCCACCGGTCAGGGATACGCAGTATTTT. This encodes CASSPPVRDTQYF.

The table lists this clone with many counts. This chain links TRBV5-1 with TRBJ2-5, with a possible D match to TRBD2 (5 bases). This CDR3 spans 12 amino acids. CDR1 and CDR2 from the germline V gene are SGHRS and YFSETQ. V lost 6 bases, J lost 5 bases, and 11 bases lay in between. The CDR3 spells CASNGEKETQYF. CDR3 coding DNA: TGCGCCAGCAACGGGGAGAAGGAGACCCAGTACTTC.